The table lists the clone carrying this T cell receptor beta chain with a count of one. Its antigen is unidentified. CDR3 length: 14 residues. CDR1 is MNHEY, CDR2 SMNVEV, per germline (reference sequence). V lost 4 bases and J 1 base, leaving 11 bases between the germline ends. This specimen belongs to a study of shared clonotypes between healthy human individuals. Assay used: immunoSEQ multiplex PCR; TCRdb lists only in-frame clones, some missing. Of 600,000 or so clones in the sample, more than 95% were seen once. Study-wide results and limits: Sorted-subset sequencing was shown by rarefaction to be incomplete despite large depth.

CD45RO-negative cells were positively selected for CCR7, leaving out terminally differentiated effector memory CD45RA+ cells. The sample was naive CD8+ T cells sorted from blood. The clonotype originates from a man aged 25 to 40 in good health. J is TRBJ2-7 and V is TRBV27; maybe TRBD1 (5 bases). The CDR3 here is CASSWGSQSYEQYF. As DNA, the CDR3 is TGTGCCAGCAGTTGGGGCAGTCAATCCTACGAGCAGTACTTC.